This T cell receptor (beta chain) comes out of a study of sequential checkpoint blockade in melanoma. Study as a whole: First-line arms were nivolumab then ipilimumab, or the reverse, randomized 1:1.

Sequenced by immunoSEQ multiplex PCR; TCRdb stores in-frame clones only, minus some. The table lists tens of thousands of clones, more than 80% of them singletons. Stated treatment: randomized to nivolumab then ipilimumab (arm A) or the reverse (arm B). Patients had received no earlier DNA-damaging chemotherapy. From thawed PBMCs, live CD3+CD8+ cells negative for CD19 and CD56 were sorted. Deletions cut 7 bases from V and 0 bases from J, with 9 bases between. The length of the CDR3 is 13 residues. Per the germline V gene, CDR1 is MNHNY and CDR2 is SVGAGI (reference sequence). The sequencing here drew on CD8+ T cells sorted from blood (inferred from file names), taken from a patient given nivolumab and ipilimumab in sequence. This chain joins TRBV6-6 and TRBJ1-1; D ambiguous. This receptor was obtained from a human donor with melanoma. The CDR3 nucleotides read TGTGCCAGCATAGTTTCACTGAACACTGAAGCTTTCTTT. Amino acids: CASIVSLNTEAFF.